This T cell receptor beta chain derives from a study of cytomegalovirus exposure and HLA in healthy donors. For this clone: Its specificity is not known.

Study-wide results and limits: According to the study, 160 or so TCR beta chains were cytomegalovirus-associated. The authors later linked a missense DCLRE1C variant to TCR beta V- and J-gene trimming. Reportedly, fewer N-insertions than the approximately 600-donor mean appeared in an Asian-associated ancestry cluster in a later analysis.

The PCR used 60 Vbeta and 13 Jbeta primers. Some clones are missing from TCRdb's copy, which holds only in-frame ones; the method was immunoSEQ multiplex PCR. The sample carries around 190,000 clones, 65% to 85% recorded once. Per germline, CDR1 SGHTA and CDR2 FQGNSA. This CDR3 comprises 13 residues. The germline V and J ends were trimmed by 5 bases and 6 bases, with 11 bases remaining between them. The TCR comes from a woman aged 25 to 45 in good health and CMV-seronegative. Sequenced input: PBMCs. The gene calls are TRBV7-2 and TRBJ1-5; no reliable D call. The CDR3 DNA is TGTGCCAGCAGCCGAGAAGGGAGTCAGCCCCAGCATTTT. It encodes CASSREGSQPQHF.